This is a list of T cell receptor beta chains from one sample in a study of response to subunit inactivated influenza vaccine. TCRdb re-analysed the RT-PCR reads in MiXCR, keeping a single row per CDR3 protein. This table holds some 180,000 distinct CDR3 sequences, about 9.3% found once. Sequencing used non-naive T cells sorted from PBMCs, obtained on the day of vaccination. The receptors shown here come from a man aged 50-59 years who received an inactivated influenza vaccine. Each CDR3 is given with its conserved first and last residue. The D gene is left open where the match is weak. Size tells how often a clone was seen (once, few, many) or the class of an expanded clone, and some rows leave it out.

D | J | size | V | CDR3 | DNA
NA | TRBJ2-2 | few | TRBV4-1 | CASSPPLTTGELFF | TGCGCCAGCAGCCCACCCCTAACCACCGGGGAGCTGTTTTTT
TRBD1 | TRBJ2-7 | few | TRBV18 | CASSHERTGSYEQYF | TGTGCCAGCTCACACGAGAGGACAGGCTCCTACGAGCAGTACTTC
NA | TRBJ1-1 | few | TRBV28 | CASSSPGGRTEAFF | TGTGCCAGCAGTTCCCCCGGTGGTAGGACTGAAGCTTTCTTT
NA | TRBJ2-5 | many | TRBV18 | CASSPLGGTQYF | TGTGCCAGCTCACCACTTGGAGGGACCCAGTACTTC
TRBD2 | TRBJ2-5 | NA | TRBV5-1 | CASSPTSGVETQYF | TGCGCCAGCAGCCCGACTAGCGGGGTTGAGACCCAGTACTTC
TRBD1 | TRBJ2-7 | many | TRBV7-8 | CASSLVTGGSYEQYF | TGTGCCAGCAGCTTAGTCACAGGGGGCTCCTACGAGCAGTACTTC
NA | TRBJ2-5 | many | TRBV15 | CATSRDTTAQETQYF | TGTGCCACCAGCAGAGATACGACAGCCCAAGAGACCCAGTACTTC
NA | TRBJ2-1 | many | TRBV12-3/TRBV12-4 | CASSPLQTGNEQFF | TGTGCCAGCAGTCCACTTCAGACCGGCAATGAGCAGTTCTTC
NA | TRBJ2-3 | NA | TRBV7-9 | CASSLEGLTDTQYF | TGTGCCAGCAGCTTAGAGGGGTTGACAGATACGCAGTATTTT
NA | TRBJ2-7 | NA | TRBV6-2/TRBV6-3 | CASSPNGYEQYF | TGTGCCAGCAGTCCGAACGGGTACGAGCAGTACTTC
NA | TRBJ1-2 | many | TRBV11-2 | CASSLVGTDYGYTF | TGTGCCAGCAGCTTAGTAGGGACTGACTATGGCTACACCTTC
TRBD2 | TRBJ2-1 | NA | TRBV20-1 | CSAFAGGTDNEQFF | TGCAGTGCTTTCGCGGGGGGCACAGACAATGAGCAGTTCTTC
NA | TRBJ1-5 | NA | TRBV6-2/TRBV6-3 | CASSYSGGSPFQPQHF | TGTGCCAGCAGTTACTCGGGTGGGTCCCCCTTTCAGCCCCAGCATTTT
NA | TRBJ1-2 | few | TRBV2 | CASGGVNYGYTF | TGTGCCAGCGGAGGGGTCAACTATGGCTACACCTTC
NA | TRBJ2-7 | NA | TRBV18 | CASSPREFNYEQYF | TGTGCCAGCTCACCCCGGGAGTTCAACTACGAGCAGTACTTC
NA | TRBJ2-3 | many | TRBV5-1 | CASSLDKYTDTQYF | TGCGCCAGCAGCTTGGACAAGTACACAGATACGCAGTATTTT
NA | TRBJ2-5 | few | TRBV5-5 | CASSLGSRDETQYF | TGTGCCAGCAGCTTGGGGTCTAGGGATGAGACCCAGTACTTC
NA | TRBJ2-1 | many | TRBV5-1 | CASSLALREPYNEQFF | TGCGCCAGCAGCTTGGCCCTCAGGGAGCCCTACAATGAGCAGTTCTTC
NA | TRBJ2-2 | many | TRBV29-1 | CSVEDRKIGNTGELFF | TGCAGCGTTGAAGATCGGAAGATCGGGAACACCGGGGAGCTGTTTTTT
NA | TRBJ2-7 | few | TRBV5-1 | CASRPGPSAEQYF | TGCGCCAGCAGGCCGGGACCCTCCGCGGAGCAGTACTTC
NA | TRBJ1-2 | NA | TRBV6-4 | CASSAANPARYGYTF | TGTGCCAGCAGTGCCGCTAACCCGGCGCGCTATGGCTACACCTTC
NA | TRBJ1-2 | few | TRBV7-9 | CASSLGTRAIYGYTF | TGTGCCAGCAGCTTAGGGACTCGTGCCATCTATGGCTACACCTTC
NA | TRBJ1-1 | many | TRBV6-2/TRBV6-3 | CASTRDGNTEAFF | TGTGCCAGCACTCGCGACGGGAACACTGAAGCTTTCTTT
NA | TRBJ2-1 | NA | TRBV4-2 | CASSQVESFGRRGPFF | TGTGCCAGCAGCCAAGTGGAGTCCTTCGGGAGGAGGGGGCCGTTCTTC